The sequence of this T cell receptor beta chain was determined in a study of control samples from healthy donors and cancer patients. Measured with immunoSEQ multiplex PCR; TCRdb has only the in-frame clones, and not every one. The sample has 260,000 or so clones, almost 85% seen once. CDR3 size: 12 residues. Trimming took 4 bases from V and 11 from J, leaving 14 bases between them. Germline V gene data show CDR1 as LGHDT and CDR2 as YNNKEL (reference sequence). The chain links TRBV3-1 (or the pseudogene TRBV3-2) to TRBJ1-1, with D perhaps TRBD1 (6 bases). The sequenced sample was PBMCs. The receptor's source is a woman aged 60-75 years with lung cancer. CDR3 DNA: TGTGCCAGCAGCCGGACGAGGGGGGTGGCTTTCTTT. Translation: CASSRTRGVAFF.